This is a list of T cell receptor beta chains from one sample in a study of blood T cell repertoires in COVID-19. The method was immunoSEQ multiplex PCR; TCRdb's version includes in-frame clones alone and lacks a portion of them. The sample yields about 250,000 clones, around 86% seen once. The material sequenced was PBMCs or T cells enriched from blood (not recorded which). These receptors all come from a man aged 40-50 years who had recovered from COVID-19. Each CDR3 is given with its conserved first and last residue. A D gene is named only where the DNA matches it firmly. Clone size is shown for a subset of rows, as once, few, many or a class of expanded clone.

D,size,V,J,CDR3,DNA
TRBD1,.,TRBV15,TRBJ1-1,CATSRDRGEAFF,TGTGCCACCAGCAGGGACAGGGGGGAAGCTTTCTTT
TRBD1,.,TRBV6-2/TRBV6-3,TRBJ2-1,CASSSLGTGGGEQFF,TGTGCCAGCAGCTCGTTGGGGACAGGGGGGGGTGAGCAGTTCTTC
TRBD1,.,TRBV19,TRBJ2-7,CASSKDPPGTGLRDEQYF,TGTGCCAGTAGCAAAGACCCACCCGGGACAGGGTTGAGAGACGAGCAGTACTTC
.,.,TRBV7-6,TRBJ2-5,CASSLMAGLSETQYF,TGTGCCAGCAGCTTAATGGCGGGGCTGAGCGAGACCCAGTACTTC
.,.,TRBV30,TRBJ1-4,CAWSSAEEKLFF,TGTGCCTGGAGCTCTGCAGAAGAAAAACTGTTTTTT
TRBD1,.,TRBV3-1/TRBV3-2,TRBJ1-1,CASSQGTGQANTEAFF,TGTGCCAGCAGCCAAGGTACCGGACAGGCGAACACTGAAGCTTTCTTT
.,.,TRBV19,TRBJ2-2,CASSIEVGGFNTGELFF,TGTGCCAGTAGTATAGAAGTAGGGGGATTTAACACCGGGGAGCTGTTTTTT
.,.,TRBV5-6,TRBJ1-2,CASSLFARGYGYTF,TGTGCCAGCAGCTTATTCGCCAGGGGCTATGGCTACACCTTC
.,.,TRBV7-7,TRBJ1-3,CASSLALESGNTIYF,TGTGCTAGCAGCTTAGCGCTAGAGAGTGGAAACACCATATATTTT
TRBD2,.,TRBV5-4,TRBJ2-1,CASSSPTSGGDNEQFF,TGTGCCAGCAGCTCACCGACTAGCGGGGGGGACAATGAGCAGTTCTTC
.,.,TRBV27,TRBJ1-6,CASSFQGSPLHF,TGTGCCAGCAGTTTCCAGGGTTCACCCCTCCACTTT
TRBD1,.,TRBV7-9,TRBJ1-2,CASSSTGAGGYTF,TGTGCCAGCAGTTCCACAGGGGCCGGTGGCTACACCTTC
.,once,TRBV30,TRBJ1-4,CAWRLTGDGNEKLFF,TGTGCCTGGAGACTGACAGGAGACGGTAATGAAAAACTGTTTTTT
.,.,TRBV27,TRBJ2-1,CASRLNQGEQFF,TGTGCCAGCAGATTAAATCAGGGTGAGCAGTTCTTC
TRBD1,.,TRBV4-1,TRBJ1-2,CASSQVRSLGRGVGYTF,TGCGCCAGCAGCCAAGTTAGGTCCCTCGGCAGGGGGGTAGGCTACACCTTC
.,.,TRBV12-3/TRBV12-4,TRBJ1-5,CASRASGQPQHF,TGTGCCAGCAGGGCCAGCGGTCAGCCCCAGCATTTT
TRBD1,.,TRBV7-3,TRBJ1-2,CASSLGQGGGYTF,TGTGCCAGCAGCCTCGGACAGGGAGGTGGCTACACCTTC
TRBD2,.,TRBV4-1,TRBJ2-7,CASSQDWAGGGPYEQYF,TGCGCCAGCAGCCAAGATTGGGCGGGAGGGGGGCCCTACGAGCAGTACTTC
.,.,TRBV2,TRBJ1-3,CASSEGQVGNTIYF,TGTGCCAGCAGTGAGGGGCAGGTTGGAAACACCATATATTTT
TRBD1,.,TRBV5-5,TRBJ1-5,CASRRDSTNQPQHF,TGTGCCAGCAGACGGGACAGCACTAATCAGCCCCAGCATTTT
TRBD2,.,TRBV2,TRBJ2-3,CASGRDYGDGYTQYF,TGTGCCAGCGGGAGGGACTACGGGGATGGGTATACGCAGTATTTT
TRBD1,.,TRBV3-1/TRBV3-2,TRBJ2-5,CASSQDGTGIETQYF,TGTGCCAGCAGCCAAGATGGGACAGGGATAGAGACCCAGTACTTC
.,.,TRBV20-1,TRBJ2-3,CSATPQDTQYF,TGCAGTGCTACCCCCCAAGATACGCAGTATTTT
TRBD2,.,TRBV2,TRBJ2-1,CASSEAGGGFF,TGTGCCAGCAGTGAAGCGGGCGGGGGGTTCTTC
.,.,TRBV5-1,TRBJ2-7,CASSLAAPGEQYF,TGCGCCAGCAGCTTGGCGGCCCCGGGAGAGCAGTACTTC
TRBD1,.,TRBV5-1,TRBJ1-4,CASSWTGVGNEKLFF,TGCGCCAGCAGCTGGACAGGGGTGGGTAATGAAAAACTGTTTTTT
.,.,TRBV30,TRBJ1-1,CAWRDSLNTEAFF,TGTGCCTGGAGAGACAGCCTGAACACTGAAGCTTTCTTT
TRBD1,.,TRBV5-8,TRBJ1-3,CASSWGQGEPGNTIYF,TGTGCCAGCAGCTGGGGACAGGGGGAACCTGGAAACACCATATATTTT
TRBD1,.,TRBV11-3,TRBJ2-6,CASSPRQGDSGANVLTF,TGTGCCAGCAGCCCGCGACAGGGGGACTCTGGGGCCAACGTCCTGACTTTC
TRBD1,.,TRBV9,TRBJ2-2,CASSRDSYNTGELFF,TGTGCCAGCAGCCGGGACAGCTATAACACCGGGGAGCTGTTTTTT
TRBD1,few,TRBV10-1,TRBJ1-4,CASSEPNFPTGGKERELFF,TGCGCCAGCAGTGAGCCGAATTTCCCGACAGGGGGCAAGGAGCGGGAACTGTTTTTT
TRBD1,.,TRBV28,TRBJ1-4,CASSLGDRKLFF,TGTGCCAGCAGTTTAGGGGACAGAAAACTGTTTTTT
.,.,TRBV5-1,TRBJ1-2,CASSWAPTGFANYGYTF,TGCGCCAGCAGCTGGGCGCCCACAGGCTTTGCTAACTATGGCTACACCTTC
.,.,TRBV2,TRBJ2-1,CARSYRDNEQFF,TGTGCCAGGTCGTACAGGGACAATGAGCAGTTCTTC
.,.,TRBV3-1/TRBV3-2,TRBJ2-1,CASSQGIPTVVARKNEQFF,TGTGCCAGCAGCCAAGGTATCCCTACCGTTGTAGCGCGCAAGAATGAGCAGTTCTTC
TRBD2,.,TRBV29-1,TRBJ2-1,CSVDRTRNSYNEQFF,TGCAGCGTTGACCGGACTAGAAATTCCTACAATGAGCAGTTCTTC
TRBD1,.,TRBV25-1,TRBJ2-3,CASEDRVLDTQYF,TGTGCCAGCGAGGACAGGGTTTTAGATACGCAGTATTTT
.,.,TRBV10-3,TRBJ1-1,CAISESGDKAFF,TGTGCCATCAGTGAGTCCGGGGACAAAGCTTTCTTT
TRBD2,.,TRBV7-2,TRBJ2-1,CASSGFGSGRTYEQFF,TGTGCCAGCAGCGGCTTTGGGAGCGGGAGGACCTATGAGCAGTTCTTC
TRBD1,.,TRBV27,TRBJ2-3,CASSLSGTVTDTQYF,TGTGCCAGCAGTTTATCGGGGACAGTCACAGATACGCAGTATTTT
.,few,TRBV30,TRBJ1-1,CAWSVSGDTEAFF,TGTGCCTGGAGTGTATCAGGGGACACTGAAGCTTTCTTT
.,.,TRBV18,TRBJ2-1,CASSPRTGVSYNEQFF,TGTGCCAGCTCACCCCGGACGGGGGTGTCCTACAATGAGCAGTTCTTC
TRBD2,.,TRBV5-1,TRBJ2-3,CASSAFSGTTDTQYF,TGCGCCAGCAGCGCTTTTAGCGGGACCACAGATACGCAGTATTTT
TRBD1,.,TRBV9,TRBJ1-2,CASSVGTPDRKEGSYGYTF,TGTGCCAGCAGCGTCGGGACACCGGACAGGAAGGAAGGGTCATATGGCTACACCTTC
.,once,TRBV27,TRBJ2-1,CASSPSGTPGAPFF,TGTGCCAGCAGTCCATCCGGGACCCCGGGAGCGCCGTTCTTC
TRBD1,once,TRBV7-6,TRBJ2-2,CASSARGHTGELFF,TGTGCCAGCAGCGCCAGGGGGCACACCGGGGAGCTGTTTTTT
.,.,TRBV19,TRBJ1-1,CASSLQGNTEAFF,TGTGCCAGTAGTTTACAGGGTAACACTGAAGCTTTCTTT
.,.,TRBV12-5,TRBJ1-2,CASGPPGRGGGYTF,TGTGCTAGTGGTCCCCCCGGCAGGGGTGGTGGCTACACCTTC
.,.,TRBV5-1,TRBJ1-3,CASRPGQTSGNTIYF,TGCGCCAGCAGACCAGGACAGACCTCTGGAAACACCATATATTTT
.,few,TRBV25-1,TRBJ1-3,CASSEWGGGSGNTIYF,TGTGCCAGCAGTGAATGGGGAGGGGGTAGTGGAAACACCATATATTTT
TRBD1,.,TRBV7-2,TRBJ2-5,CASSLAGTGRRYETQYF,TGTGCCAGCAGCTTAGCAGGGACAGGGAGGAGGTATGAGACCCAGTACTTC
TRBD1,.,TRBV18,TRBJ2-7,CASSPGDRGAYEQYF,TGTGCCAGCTCACCGGGGGACAGGGGGGCCTACGAGCAGTACTTC
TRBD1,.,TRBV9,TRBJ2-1,CASSAHLRTGRFPEQFF,TGTGCCAGCAGCGCCCACCTTAGGACAGGTAGATTCCCTGAGCAGTTCTTC
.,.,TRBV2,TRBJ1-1,CASDWGGLGTEAFF,TGTGCCAGCGACTGGGGGGGGCTGGGGACTGAAGCTTTCTTT